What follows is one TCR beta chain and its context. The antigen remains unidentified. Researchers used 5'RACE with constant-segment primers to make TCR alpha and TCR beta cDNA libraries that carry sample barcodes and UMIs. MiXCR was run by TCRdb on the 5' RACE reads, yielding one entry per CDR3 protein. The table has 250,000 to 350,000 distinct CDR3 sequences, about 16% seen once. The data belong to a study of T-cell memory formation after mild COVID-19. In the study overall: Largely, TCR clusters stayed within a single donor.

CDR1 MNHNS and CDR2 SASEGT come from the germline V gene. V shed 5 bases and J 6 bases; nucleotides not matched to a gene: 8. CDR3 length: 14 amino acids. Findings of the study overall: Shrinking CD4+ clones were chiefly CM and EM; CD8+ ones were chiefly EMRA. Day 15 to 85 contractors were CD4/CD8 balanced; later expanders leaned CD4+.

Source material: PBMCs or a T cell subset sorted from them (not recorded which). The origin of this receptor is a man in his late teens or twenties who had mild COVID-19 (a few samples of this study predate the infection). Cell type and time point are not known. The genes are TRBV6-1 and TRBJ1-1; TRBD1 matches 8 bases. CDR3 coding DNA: TGTGCCAGCAGTATACTGGACAGGGCATCTGAAGCTTTCTTT. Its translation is CASSILDRASEAFF.